Below are 32 T cell receptor beta chains sequenced from a single sample in a study of CXCR3-negative and CXCR3-positive naive CD8 T cells. These receptors lack a known antigen. Via 5' RACE with UMI labels, TRB cDNA libraries were prepared. TCRdb re-called the 5' RACE reads; one entry per CDR3 protein, DNA not given. This sample's table has 60,000 to 65,000 distinct CDR3 sequences. Study-level findings and limits: More hydrophobic TRB CDR3s occurred in CXCR3-positive than in CXCR3-negative naive cells.

The sequencing sample was made of naive CXCR3+ CD8+ T cells from blood. Described subset: CD45RO-CCR7+CD27+CD95- naive CD8+ T cells expressing CXCR3 (TNR3+). The receptors were sampled from a human donor in good health. Some clones in this sample may be carry-over from other donors' samples.

This chain connects TRBV29-1 to TRBJ1-2; TCRdb outputs TRBD1, but without DNA this stays unchecked. The CDR3 consists of 12 residues. Germline-derived CDR1 and CDR2 are SQVTM and ANQGSEA. Here the CDR3 reads CSVAGWTGGYTF.

The chain uses TRBV20-1 and TRBJ1-4; TCRdb's D call of TRBD1 is untestable without DNA. Germline V gene lookup returns CDR1 DFQATT and CDR2 SNEGSKA (reference sequence). The CDR3 has 17 amino acids. The CDR3 sequence: CSARYDFDREGGEKLFF.

This chain connects TRBV29-1 to TRBJ2-7; TCRdb reports TRBD1, a call that lacks DNA to check it against. The CDR3 contains 15 residues. Looked up from germline, CDR1 is SQVTM and CDR2 is ANQGSEA. The CDR3 loop reads CSVEEDTPLSYEQYF.

V and J are TRBV5-1 and TRBJ1-2; absent DNA, TCRdb's TRBD1 call cannot be checked. From germline, CDR1 is SGHRS and CDR2 YFSETQ. This CDR3 spans 18 amino acids. The CDR3 spells CASSALTGGLPGGYGYTF.

The rearrangement uses TRBV29-1 and TRBJ1-2; TCRdb proposes TRBD1, but this gene call is untestable without DNA. The CDR3 is 16 residues long. Germline CDR1 is SQVTM and CDR2 is ANQGSEA. CDR3: CSVEDRWTGEDVGYTF.

V is TRBV6-2 or TRBV6-3 and J is TRBJ2-1; TCRdb's D call of TRBD2 is untestable without DNA. There are 15 residues in the CDR3. CDR1 is MNHEY, CDR2 SVGEGT, per germline. The CDR3 loop reads CASSYSPGLPDEQFF.

CDR3 sequence reads: CASSLALINYGYTF. This chain joins TRBV7-9 and TRBJ1-2. This CDR3 contains 14 residues. Germline CDR1 SEHNR, CDR2 FQNEAQ (reference sequence).

The rearrangement links TRBV29-1 to TRBJ1-4; TCRdb calls TRBD1, which cannot be checked without DNA. The CDR3 has 13 amino acids. Per germline, CDR1 SQVTM and CDR2 ANQGSEA. CDR3 protein: CSVVGQGNEKLFF.

The chain uses TRBV11-3 and TRBJ2-7; absent DNA, TCRdb's TRBD2 call cannot be checked. The length of the CDR3 is 14 residues. The germline CDR1 and CDR2 sequences are SGHNT and YENEEA. CDR3 amino acids: CASSLGGGTYEQYF.

The rearrangement uses TRBV29-1 and TRBJ2-4; TCRdb proposes TRBD1, but this gene call is untestable without DNA. Germline V gene sequence: CDR1 SQVTM, CDR2 ANQGSEA. The length of the CDR3 is 15 residues. The CDR3 here is CSVDGTPDSENIQYF.

The chain uses TRBV21-1 and TRBJ2-1; TCRdb's D call of TRBD1 is untestable without DNA. TRBV21-1 is listed as a pseudogene. The CDR3 loop spans 18 amino acids. The CDR3 reads CASSNRDRRLAANNEQFF.

V is TRBV5-5 and J is TRBJ2-2; TCRdb picks TRBD1, but there is no DNA to check that call. Germline assignment: CDR1 SGHKS and CDR2 YYEKEE (reference sequence). This CDR3 is built from 14 residues. CDR3 amino acids: CASTPPGRRGELFF.

This sequence joins TRBV7-2 and TRBJ2-3; TCRdb designates TRBD2, a call that cannot be tested without DNA. The CDR3 is made up of 14 amino acids. Germline CDR1 reads SGHTA; CDR2 reads FQGNSA. The CDR3 loop is CASSPLAGEYTQYF.

CDR3 residues: CASSLGRGQGYQPQHF. V and J are TRBV7-6 and TRBJ1-5; the TCRdb call, TRBD1, lacks DNA for checking. The CDR3 is made up of 16 amino acids. The germline V gene encodes CDR1 SGHVS and CDR2 FNYEAQ.

J is TRBJ2-5 and V is TRBV12-3 or TRBV12-4; TCRdb designates TRBD1, a call that cannot be tested without DNA. This CDR3 region has 13 residues. The CDR3 sequence: CASSPGNGETQYF.

The rearrangement links TRBV10-3 to TRBJ2-1; lacking DNA, the TRBD1 call made by TCRdb goes unchecked. This CDR3 is 16 amino acids long. Per germline, CDR1 ENHRY and CDR2 SYGVKD. This CDR3 reads CAISESDSGDYNEQFF.

The J gene is TRBJ2-7, the V gene TRBV29-1. The germline V gene encodes CDR1 SQVTM and CDR2 ANQGSEA. The CDR3 runs 11 residues. CDR3 sequence reads: CSASVGYEQYF.

The CDR3 sequence is CASSLASAYGYTF. The chain combines TRBV7-2 with TRBJ1-2. The CDR3 spans 13 residues. The germline gives CDR1 SGHTA, CDR2 FQGNSA.

The CDR3 loop is CASSLEDLPVNEQFF. The V gene is TRBV7-9, the J gene TRBJ2-1. CDR3 length equals 15 residues. CDR1 SEHNR and CDR2 FQNEAQ come from the germline V gene (reference sequence).

This chain links TRBV5-1 with TRBJ2-7; lacking DNA, the TRBD1 call made by TCRdb goes unchecked. Looked up from germline, CDR1 is SGHRS and CDR2 is YFSETQ. The CDR3 has 14 amino acids. The CDR3 reads CASSMGLGNNEQYF.

The rearrangement links TRBV2 to TRBJ2-7; TCRdb gives TRBD1 as the D gene, but with no DNA this cannot be confirmed. Germline V gene sequence: CDR1 SNHLY, CDR2 FYNNEI. The CDR3 has 14 residues. The CDR3 region is CASSEVGAGVEQYF.

The chain's CDR3 is CASGLGVARTGISYEQYF. This chain links TRBV12-5 with TRBJ2-7; TCRdb reports TRBD1, a call that lacks DNA to check it against. Germline V lookup: CDR1 LGHNT, CDR2 FRNRAP. The length of the CDR3 is 18 residues.

CDR3 residues: CASRDTGLLSTDTQYF. The chain has TRBV6-6 and TRBJ2-3; TCRdb's D gene call, TRBD1, goes unchecked for lack of DNA. Germline V lookup: CDR1 MNHNY, CDR2 SVGAGI (reference sequence). The CDR3 extends over 16 amino acids.

The chain has TRBV9 and TRBJ2-7; the TCRdb call, TRBD1, lacks DNA for checking. This CDR3 contains 15 residues. The germline gives CDR1 SGDLS, CDR2 YYNGEE. This chain's CDR3 is CASSVGTGESYEQYF.

J is TRBJ2-1 and V is TRBV10-3. CDR3 length: 15 residues. Germline CDR1 and CDR2: ENHRY and SYGVKD. The CDR3: CAISAGSIPYNEQFF.

The V gene is TRBV30, the J gene TRBJ1-3. Germline CDR1 is GTSNPN and CDR2 is SVGIG (reference sequence). The CDR3 has 14 amino acids. The CDR3 spells CASINEISGNTIYF.

V is TRBV4-1 and J is TRBJ2-1. This CDR3 is 16 amino acids long. Germline CDR1 is MGHRA and CDR2 is YSYEKL. This CDR3 is CASSQPTGGSYNEQFF.

This CDR3 reads CSGGLAINSYNEQFF. The gene calls are TRBV20-1 and TRBJ2-1; the TCRdb call, TRBD2, lacks DNA for checking. This CDR3 comprises 15 residues. In germline, CDR1 is DFQATT, CDR2 SNEGSKA (reference sequence).

The rearrangement uses TRBV4-2 and TRBJ1-1. CDR3 length: 15 amino acids. Germline V gene lookup returns CDR1 LGHNA and CDR2 YNFKEQ. CDR3 sequence: CASSQETTVNTEAFF.

CDR3: CSVDRLLAGEETQYF. V usage is TRBV29-1 and J usage is TRBJ2-5; TCRdb names TRBD2, which stays unverified in the absence of DNA. CDR1 and CDR2 (germline): SQVTM, ANQGSEA. The CDR3 extends over 15 amino acids.

V and J are TRBV28 and TRBJ2-5; TCRdb indicates TRBD2, and absent DNA this call remains unverified. Germline loops: CDR1 MDHEN, CDR2 SYDVKM. This CDR3 contains 14 residues. The CDR3 loop is CASSRRRVQETQYF.

The chain joins TRBV5-1 to TRBJ2-7. The CDR3 has 14 amino acids. CDR1 is SGHRS, CDR2 YFSETQ, per germline. Here the CDR3 reads CASSSSGSSYEQYF. Variable domain in full (rest from reference TRBV5-1 and TRBJ2-7): KAGVTQTPRYLIKTRGQQVTLSCSPISGHRSVSWYQQTPGQGLQFLFEYFSETQRNKGNFPGRFSGRQFSNSRSEMNVSTLELGDSALYLCASSSSGSSYEQYFGPGTRLTVT.